Reported below is one T cell receptor beta chain. The specificity of this receptor is unknown. No qualities accompany the bases; no much larger clone lies one base away. Whole blood was collected in K2EDTA tubes by collaborating institutions according to the institutions' own protocols. For TCRbeta analysis, collaborator samples were shipped as frozen whole blood, as isolated PBMCs, or as DNA extracted from either sample type. This entry belongs to a study of blood T cell repertoires in COVID-19 (dated by TCRdb to the early 2020s). The study in broad terms: Samples from collaborators originated in the United States, Italy and Spain and spanned both the acute and convalescent phases of COVID-19. The samples were drawn from two sources: the first 160 participants of the ongoing ImmuneRACE study, and fewer than 1,500 subjects contributed by 6 global collaborators. The prospective study material was composed of cDNA or gDNA derived from T cells, B-cell-depleted T cells, or PBMCs. The repertoires were released in a freely available public database meant as a resource for research on the immune response to SARS-CoV-2. The sample metadata nearly always contained a de-identified subject ID, COVID-19 status, age in years and sex. Where available, HLA class I and class II types were obtained from metadata supplied by the sample provider rather than from assay-based typing. The dataset comprised deeply sampled blood TCRbeta repertoires from subjects exposed to, actively infected with, or recovered from COVID-19.

The immunoSEQ Assay, a bias-controlled multiplex PCR, was used to amplify TCRbeta CDR3 regions from genomic DNA. Concerning the study's data processing: The number of nucleated cells in each sample was estimated by amplification of reference gene primers within the assay. To quantify the absolute abundance of each unique TCRbeta CDR3 rearrangement, sequence reads were collapsed and filtered. Productive Simpson clonality was computed per sample as the square root of Simpson's diversity index over productive rearrangements. TCRdb retrieved this table from immuneACCESS and kept in-frame rearrangements only. Not all clones are present; in checked studies, unresolved V genes account for under half, and no reason is known for the remainder. D and trimming come from the DNA, and the V and J calls and clone size come from that table. For this sample the table gives about 280,000 clones, of which approximately 85% were detected only once. Roughly 5.3% of the sample is taken by the ten largest.

Overall results and qualifications from the work: The quantity of clinical and demographic metadata differed by source and by participant and was supplied without curation.

According to the germline V gene, CDR1 reads SNHLY and CDR2 reads FYNNEI. Its CDR3 holds 12 amino acids, cysteine through phenylalanine. Just CDR3 DNA is preserved here, 36 bases in frame from base 1. V is shortened by 6 bases, J by 5 bases, and the region joining them spans 8 bases. The receptor was derived from a man aged 50 to 60 with active or convalescent COVID-19. Rearrangement joined TRBV2 to TRBJ2-1, with the D gene not confidently named. What was sequenced was peripheral blood. For the CDR3, the sequence is CASRSYHNEQFF. The nucleotides read TGTGCCAGCAGGAGCTACCACAATGAGCAGTTCTTC.